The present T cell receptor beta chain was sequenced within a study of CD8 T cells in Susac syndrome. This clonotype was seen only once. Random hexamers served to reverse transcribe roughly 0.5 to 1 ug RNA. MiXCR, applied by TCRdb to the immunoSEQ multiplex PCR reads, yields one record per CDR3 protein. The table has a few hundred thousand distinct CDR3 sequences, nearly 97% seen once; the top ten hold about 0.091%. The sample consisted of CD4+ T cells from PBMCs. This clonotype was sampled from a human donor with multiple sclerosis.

DNA of the CDR3: TGTGCCAGCAGCAAGACAGTTAACAATGAGCAGTTCTTC. This codes for CASSKTVNNEQFF. The chain recombines TRBV7-9 with TRBJ2-1, with D maybe TRBD1 (5 bases). The V gene lost 5 bases and the J gene lost 5 bases, with 10 bases spanning the gap. The CDR3 spans 13 residues. Germline V CDR1 and CDR2: SEHNR, FQNEAQ (reference sequence).